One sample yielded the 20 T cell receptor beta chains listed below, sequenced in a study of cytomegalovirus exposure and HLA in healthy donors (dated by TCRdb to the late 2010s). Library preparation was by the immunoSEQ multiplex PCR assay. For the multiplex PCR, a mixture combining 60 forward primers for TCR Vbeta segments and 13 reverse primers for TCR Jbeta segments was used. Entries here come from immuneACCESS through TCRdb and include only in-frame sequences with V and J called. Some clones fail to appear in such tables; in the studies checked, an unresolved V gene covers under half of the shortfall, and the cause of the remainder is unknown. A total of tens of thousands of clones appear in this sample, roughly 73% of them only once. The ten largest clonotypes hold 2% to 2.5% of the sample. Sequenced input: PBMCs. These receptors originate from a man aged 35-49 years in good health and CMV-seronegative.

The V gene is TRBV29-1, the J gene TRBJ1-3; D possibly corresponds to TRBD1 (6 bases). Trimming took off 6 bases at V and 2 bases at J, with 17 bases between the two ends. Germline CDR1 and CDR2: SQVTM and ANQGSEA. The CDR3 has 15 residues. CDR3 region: CSVARSRGAGNTIYF. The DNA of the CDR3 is TGCAGCGTCGCAAGGAGCAGGGGAGCTGGAAACACCATATATTTT. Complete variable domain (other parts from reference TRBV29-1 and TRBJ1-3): SAVISQKPSRDICQRGTSLTIQCQVDSQVTMMFWYRQQPGQSLTLIATANQGSEATYESGFVIDKFPISRPNLTFSTLTVSNMSPEDSSIYLCSVARSRGAGNTIYFGEGSWLTVV.

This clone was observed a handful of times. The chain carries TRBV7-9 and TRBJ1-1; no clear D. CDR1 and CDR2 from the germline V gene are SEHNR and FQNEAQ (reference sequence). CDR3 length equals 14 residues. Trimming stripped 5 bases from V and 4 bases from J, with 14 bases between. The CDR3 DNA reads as TGTGCCAGCAGCCCCTCGACGGGATTCACTGAAGCTTTCTTT. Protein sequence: CASSPSTGFTEAFF.

The DNA for the CDR3 is TGTGCCAGCAGTCGCCCCGACAGTTCTGGGCAGTACTTC. It encodes CASSRPDSSGQYF. The chain uses TRBV6-5 and TRBJ2-7; TRBD1 might be the D (5 bases). The CDR3 contains 13 residues. Germline V lookup: CDR1 MNHEY, CDR2 SVGAGI. Trimming took 5 bases from V and 9 from J, leaving 17 bases between them.

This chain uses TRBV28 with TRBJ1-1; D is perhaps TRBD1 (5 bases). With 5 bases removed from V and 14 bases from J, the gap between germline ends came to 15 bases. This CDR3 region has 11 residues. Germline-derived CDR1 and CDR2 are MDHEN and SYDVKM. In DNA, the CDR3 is TGTGCCAGCAGTGCGCCTCAGACAGTCTTCTTT. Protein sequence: CASSAPQTVFF.

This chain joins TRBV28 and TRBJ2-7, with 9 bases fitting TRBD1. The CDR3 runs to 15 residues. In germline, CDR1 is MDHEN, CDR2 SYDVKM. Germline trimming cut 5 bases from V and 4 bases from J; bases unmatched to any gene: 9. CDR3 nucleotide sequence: TGTGCCAGCAGTATAACGGGACAGGGTAAATACGAGCAGTACTTC. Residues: CASSITGQGKYEQYF.

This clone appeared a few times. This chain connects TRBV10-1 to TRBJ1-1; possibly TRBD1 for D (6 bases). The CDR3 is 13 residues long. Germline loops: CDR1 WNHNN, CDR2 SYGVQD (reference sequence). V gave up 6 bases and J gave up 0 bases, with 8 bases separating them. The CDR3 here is CASRDSLNTEAFF. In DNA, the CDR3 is TGCGCCAGCAGGGACAGCCTGAACACTGAAGCTTTCTTT.

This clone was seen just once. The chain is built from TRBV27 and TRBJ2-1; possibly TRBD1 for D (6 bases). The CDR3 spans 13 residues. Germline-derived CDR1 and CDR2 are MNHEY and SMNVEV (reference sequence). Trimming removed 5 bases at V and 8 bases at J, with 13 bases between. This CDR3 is CASSRQVGDEQFF. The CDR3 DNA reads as TGTGCCAGCAGTAGACAGGTAGGGGATGAGCAGTTCTTC.

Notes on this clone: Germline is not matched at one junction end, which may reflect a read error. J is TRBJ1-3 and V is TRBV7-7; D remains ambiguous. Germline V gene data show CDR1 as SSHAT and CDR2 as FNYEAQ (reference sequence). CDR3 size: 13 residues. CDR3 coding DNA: TGTGCTAGCAGCCCTGACACCGGTCACACCATATATTTT. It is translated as CASSPDTGHTIYF.

The CDR3 loop is CASSKGQGSSYEQYF. The CDR3 DNA sequence: TGTGCCAGTAGTAAAGGACAGGGGAGCTCCTACGAGCAGTACTTC. V and J are TRBV19 and TRBJ2-7, with TRBD1 identical over 9 bases. The CDR3 totals 15 residues. Per the germline V gene, CDR1 is LNHDA and CDR2 is SQIVND (reference sequence). V lost 4 bases and J lost 0; bases outside the gene matches: 4.

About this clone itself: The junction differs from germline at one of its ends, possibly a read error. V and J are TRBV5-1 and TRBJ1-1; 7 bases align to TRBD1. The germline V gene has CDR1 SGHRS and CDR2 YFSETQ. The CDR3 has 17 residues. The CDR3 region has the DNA TGCGTCAGCAGCTTGAGGCCAGGGGGGCGAGCGAACACTGAAGCTTTCTTT. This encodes CVSSLRPGGRANTEAFF.

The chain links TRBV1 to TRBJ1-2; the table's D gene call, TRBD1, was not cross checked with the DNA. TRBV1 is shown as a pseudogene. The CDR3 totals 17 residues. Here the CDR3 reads CTSSHLFKDRANYGYTF. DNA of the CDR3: TGCACCAGCAGCCATTTATTTAAGGACAGAGCTAACTATGGCTACACCTTC.

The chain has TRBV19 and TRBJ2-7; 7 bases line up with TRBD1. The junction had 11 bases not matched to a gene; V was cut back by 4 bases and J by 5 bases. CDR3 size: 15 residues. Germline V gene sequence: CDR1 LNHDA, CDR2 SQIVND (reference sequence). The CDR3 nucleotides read TGTGCCAGTAGTAAAACAGGGGCCCCGGAGAACGAGCAGTACTTC. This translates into CASSKTGAPENEQYF.

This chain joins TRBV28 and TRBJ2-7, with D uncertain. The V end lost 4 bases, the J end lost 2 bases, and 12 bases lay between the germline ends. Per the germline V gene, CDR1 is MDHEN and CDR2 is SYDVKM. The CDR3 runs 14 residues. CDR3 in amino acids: CASSSPTGAYEQYF. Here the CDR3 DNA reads TGTGCCAGCAGTTCCCCGACTGGAGCCTACGAGCAGTACTTC.

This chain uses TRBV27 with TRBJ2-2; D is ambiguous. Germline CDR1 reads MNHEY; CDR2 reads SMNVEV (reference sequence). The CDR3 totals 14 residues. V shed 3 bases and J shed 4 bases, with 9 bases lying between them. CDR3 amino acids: CASSFGRSTGELFF. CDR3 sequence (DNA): TGTGCCAGCAGTTTTGGTCGGAGCACCGGGGAGCTGTTTTTT.

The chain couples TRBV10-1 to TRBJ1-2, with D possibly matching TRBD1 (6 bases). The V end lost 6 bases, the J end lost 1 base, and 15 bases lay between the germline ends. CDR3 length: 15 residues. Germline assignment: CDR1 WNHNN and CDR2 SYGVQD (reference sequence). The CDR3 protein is CASSPIRDINYGYTF. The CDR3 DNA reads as TGCGCCAGCAGCCCTATCCGGGACATTAACTATGGCTACACCTTC.

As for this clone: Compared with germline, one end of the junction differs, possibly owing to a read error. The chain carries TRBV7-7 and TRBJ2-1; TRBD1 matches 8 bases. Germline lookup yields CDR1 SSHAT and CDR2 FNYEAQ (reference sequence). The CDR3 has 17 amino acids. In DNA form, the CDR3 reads TGTGCTAGCAGCTTACAGCCAGGGACAGGTGTTGGCAATGAGCAGTTCTTC. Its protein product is CASSLQPGTGVGNEQFF.

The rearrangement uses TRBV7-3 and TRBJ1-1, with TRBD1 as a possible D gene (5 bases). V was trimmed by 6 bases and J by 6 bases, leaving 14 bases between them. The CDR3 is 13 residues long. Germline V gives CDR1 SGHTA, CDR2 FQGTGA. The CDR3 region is CASSQSQGSEAFF. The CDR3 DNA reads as TGTGCCAGCAGTCAAAGTCAGGGTTCTGAAGCTTTCTTT.

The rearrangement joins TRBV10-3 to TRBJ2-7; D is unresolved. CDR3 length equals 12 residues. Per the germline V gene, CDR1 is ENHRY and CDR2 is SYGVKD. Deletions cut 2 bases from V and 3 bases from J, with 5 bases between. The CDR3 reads CAISEDSYEQYF. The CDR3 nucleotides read TGTGCCATCAGTGAGGATAGCTACGAGCAGTACTTC.

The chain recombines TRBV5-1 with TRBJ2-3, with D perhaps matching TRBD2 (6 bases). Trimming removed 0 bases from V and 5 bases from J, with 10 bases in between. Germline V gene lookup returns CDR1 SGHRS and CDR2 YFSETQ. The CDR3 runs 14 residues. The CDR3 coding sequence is TGCGCCAGCAGCTTGGAACCGGGACTAGATACGCAGTATTTT. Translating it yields CASSLEPGLDTQYF.

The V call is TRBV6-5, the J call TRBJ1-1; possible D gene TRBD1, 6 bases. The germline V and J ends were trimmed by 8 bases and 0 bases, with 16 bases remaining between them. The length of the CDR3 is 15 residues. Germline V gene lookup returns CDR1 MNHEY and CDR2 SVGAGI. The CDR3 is CASGRVQGLNTEAFF. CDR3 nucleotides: TGTGCCAGCGGAAGGGTCCAGGGGCTGAACACTGAAGCTTTCTTT.